A single T cell receptor beta chain is shown here with its context. Its target is not known. The source of the sample is a study of T cell responses to AZD1222 COVID-19 vaccine. Libraries were prepared by immunoSEQ multiplex PCR; TCRdb keeps only in-frame clonotypes and omits some of them. The profile shows more than 110,000 clones, roughly 90% of them singletons. This CDR3 contains 15 residues. V was clipped by 8 bases and J by 9 bases, with 23 bases between them. Germline V gene data show CDR1 as MNHEY and CDR2 as SVGAGI. Study results and limitations: Spike as a whole was targeted by vaccine-associated CD4 TCRs, dominant at 160-218 and 743-854. Without day 14 samples, only post-peak T cell repertoires were studied. At baseline, seropositivity was found in only a handful of AZD1222 recipients.

This clonotype originated in an adult in good health. Sequencing was performed on peripheral blood, taken on day 0 of AZD1222 vaccination. This sequence joins TRBV6-5 and TRBJ1-5; TRBD1 is a possible D gene (6 bases). The CDR3 loop reads CASSTGSLAGGPQHF. CDR3 bases: TGTGCCAGCTCCACAGGGTCCCTAGCAGGTGGGCCCCAGCATTTT.